The rows below give T cell receptor beta chains drawn from one sample of a study of T cell clones after liver transplantation. The assay was immunoSEQ multiplex PCR, and TCRdb's table has in-frame clones only and misses some. The table lists 20,000 to 25,000 clones, approximately 80% of them singletons. The sample consisted of CD8+ T cells from blood, taken around 52 months after liver transplant. The source is a human patient who received a liver transplant. Some T cells may originate from the graft donor. Each CDR3 is given with its conserved first and last residue. D genes are given only for firm matches. Not all rows give a size; the values are once, few, many and, for expanded clones, a class.

>TRBV27|TRBJ2-7|TRBD1|.
CASSFGQGSYEQYF
TGTGCCAGCAGTTTTGGACAGGGGTCCTACGAGCAGTACTTC
>TRBV10-2|TRBJ2-7|.|.
CASSLNPAYEQYF
TGCGCCAGCAGTTTGAACCCGGCCTACGAGCAGTACTTC
>TRBV29-1|TRBJ2-7|.|.
CSVEDPQGPPYEQYF
TGCAGCGTTGAAGATCCCCAGGGTCCCCCCTACGAGCAGTACTTC
>TRBV4-1|TRBJ1-3|.|once
CASSPIGVPGNTIYF
TGCGCCAGCAGCCCTATAGGGGTCCCCGGAAACACCATATATTTT
>TRBV13|TRBJ2-5|TRBD1|few
CASSSNRGPEETQYF
TGTGCCAGCAGCTCGAACAGGGGGCCTGAAGAGACCCAGTACTTC
>TRBV27|TRBJ1-1|.|.
CASSPAGNTEAFF
TGTGCCAGCAGCCCTGCAGGGAACACTGAAGCTTTCTTT
>TRBV25-1|TRBJ1-2|.|.
CASSEDKGTYGYTF
TGTGCCAGCAGTGAAGACAAGGGGACCTATGGCTACACCTTC
>TRBV9|TRBJ2-2|.|.
CASSPSTVGLSAGELFF
TGTGCCAGCAGCCCGAGCACAGTGGGACTTTCCGCCGGGGAGCTGTTTTTT
>TRBV9|TRBJ2-1|.|.
CASSVEPGAGEQFF
TGTGCCAGCAGCGTAGAACCGGGAGCGGGTGAGCAGTTCTTC
>TRBV10-1|TRBJ1-1|.|.
CASSESGGETEAFF
TGCGCCAGCAGTGAGTCCGGGGGTGAAACTGAAGCTTTCTTT
>TRBV4-1|TRBJ2-1|.|.
CASSEGGYNEQFF
TGCGCCAGCAGCGAAGGGGGCTACAATGAGCAGTTCTTC
>TRBV7-2|TRBJ2-1|.|.
CASSHREYNEQFF
TGTGCCAGCAGCCACAGGGAGTACAATGAGCAGTTCTTC
>TRBV11-2|TRBJ2-7|TRBD1|.
CASSSTGGYEQYF
TGTGCCAGCAGCTCGACAGGGGGTTACGAGCAGTACTTC
>TRBV27|TRBJ2-6|.|.
CASSSADSGANVLTF
TGTGCCAGCAGTTCAGCGGACTCTGGGGCCAACGTCCTGACTTTC
>TRBV9|TRBJ1-4|.|.
CASSGKGGYEKLFF
TGTGCCAGCAGTGGGAAGGGAGGGTATGAAAAACTGTTTTTT
>TRBV27|TRBJ1-4|.|.
CASSPGQFSTNEKLFF
TGTGCCAGCAGCCCCGGACAGTTTTCAACTAATGAAAAACTGTTTTTT
>TRBV7-7|TRBJ2-7|.|.
CASSSYEQYF
TGTGCTAGCAGCTCCTACGAGCAGTACTTC
>TRBV19|TRBJ2-2|.|.
CASNYLVGGSNTGELFF
TGTGCCAGTAATTACCTCGTGGGGGGCTCGAACACCGGGGAGCTGTTTTTT
>TRBV19|TRBJ2-7|.|few
CASSIDLGDEQYF
TGTGCCAGTAGTATAGATCTGGGGGACGAGCAGTACTTC
>TRBV11-3|TRBJ2-2|.|.
CASSPLRGDTGELFF
TGTGCCAGCAGCCCCCTCCGGGGAGACACCGGGGAGCTGTTTTTT
>TRBV14|TRBJ1-2|.|.
CASSQFDSLHGYTF
TGTGCCAGCAGCCAATTCGACAGTCTCCATGGCTACACCTTC
>TRBV27|TRBJ1-3|.|.
CATTRLEGGNTIYF
TGTGCCACCACCAGGTTAGAAGGTGGAAACACCATATATTTT
>TRBV27|TRBJ2-7|TRBD1|many
CASSSRLLGRGSSYEQYF
TGTGCCAGCAGTTCGAGACTACTCGGCAGGGGGAGCTCCTACGAGCAGTACTTC
>TRBV2|TRBJ1-4|.|.
CASSGGSTVFF
TGTGCCAGCAGTGGTGGGAGTACGGTGTTTTTT
>TRBV6-1|TRBJ2-7|.|.
CASRGGGSYEQYF
TGTGCCAGCAGGGGGGGAGGCTCCTACGAGCAGTACTTC
>TRBV7-9|TRBJ2-5|.|.
CASSPSLPPEETQYF
TGTGCCAGCAGCCCCTCCCTGCCTCCGGAGGAGACCCAGTACTTC
>TRBV7-9|TRBJ1-1|.|.
CASSLGGSGEAFF
TGTGCCAGCAGCTTAGGGGGTAGCGGTGAAGCTTTCTTT
>TRBV21-1|TRBJ1-2|.|few
CASSKDRTAGDGYTF
TGTGCCAGCAGCAAGGACCGGACGGCCGGGGATGGCTACACCTTC
>TRBV19|TRBJ1-5|.|.
CASSIPVGVNQPQHF
TGTGCCAGTAGTATTCCGGTGGGGGTCAATCAGCCCCAGCATTTT
>TRBV29-1|TRBJ2-7|.|.
CSVELRDRAYEQYF
TGCAGCGTTGAACTCCGGGACCGAGCCTACGAGCAGTACTTC
>TRBV19|TRBJ1-4|.|.
CASLGTVSRGEKLFF
TGTGCCAGTTTGGGCACAGTCTCGAGAGGTGAAAAACTGTTTTTT
>TRBV27|TRBJ2-3|TRBD2|.
CASSFGGGPRADTQYF
TGTGCCAGCAGTTTCGGGGGGGGGCCAAGGGCAGATACGCAGTATTTT
>TRBV30|TRBJ2-7|.|.
CAWRQGSSYEQYF
TGTGCCTGGAGGCAGGGGAGCTCCTACGAGCAGTACTTC